This TCR beta chain was found in a study of breast tumors, draining lymph nodes, adjacent tissues. A word on this clonotype: What it binds is not known.

TCRdb processed the multiplex PCR reads anew with MiXCR; each CDR3 protein has one entry. The sample holds about 15,000 distinct CDR3 sequences; about half are singletons and the top ten take 16%. Trimming stripped 7 bases from V and 3 bases from J, with 16 bases between. Germline V gives CDR1 MNHEY, CDR2 SMNVEV (reference sequence). The CDR3 spans 14 residues. Study observations and caveats: Most tumor T cells seemingly derive from lymph node, then expand in tumor. That most tumor T cells come from lymph nodes remained unproven. Tumors had less TCR diversity than lymph nodes, more than nontumor tissue. Luminal-like breast cancer showed significantly greater tumor-nontumor repertoire similarity than basal-like breast cancer did.

This sequence joins TRBV27 and TRBJ2-7; the D call may be TRBD1 or TRBD2 (6 bases each). This TCR was sampled from a female donor with breast cancer. Some clones in this sample may be carry-over from other donors' samples. The specimen was tumor-adjacent breast tissue. The CDR3 here is CASMGGRGGYEQYF. CDR3 sequence (DNA): TGTGCCAGCATGGGGGGCAGAGGGGGCTACGAGCAGTACTTC.